A selection of T cell receptor beta chains follows, all from one sample in a study of radiotherapy plus CTLA-4 blockade in lung cancer. Clones were sequenced by immunoSEQ multiplex PCR, and TCRdb holds only the in-frame ones, with some missing. The sample has tens of thousands of clones, roughly 88% seen once. Here the sequenced sample was peripheral blood, taken from a patient treated with radiotherapy plus ipilimumab. These receptors were taken from a human donor with non-small cell lung cancer whose response to radiotherapy plus ipilimumab could not be evaluated. Each CDR3 is given with its conserved first and last residue. A D gene is named only where the DNA matches it firmly. Not all rows give a size; the values are once, few, many and, for expanded clones, a class.

d_gene: TRBD1
j_gene: TRBJ2-5
abundance: NA
v_gene: TRBV5-4
CDR3aa: CASSLVSGGPETQYF
CDR3nt: TGTGCCAGCAGCTTGGTTTCAGGGGGCCCGGAGACCCAGTACTTC

d_gene: NA
j_gene: TRBJ2-5
abundance: NA
v_gene: TRBV9
CDR3aa: CASSVGGGQETQYF
CDR3nt: TGTGCCAGCAGCGTCGGGGGTGGCCAAGAGACCCAGTACTTC

d_gene: NA
j_gene: TRBJ2-7
abundance: NA
v_gene: TRBV11-2
CDR3aa: CASSLAPADYEQYF
CDR3nt: TGTGCCAGCAGCTTAGCCCCCGCAGACTACGAGCAGTACTTC

d_gene: NA
j_gene: TRBJ1-6
abundance: NA
v_gene: TRBV21-1
CDR3aa: CASSKLDKAPKAPLHF
CDR3nt: TGTGCCAGCAGCAAACTGGACAAGGCCCCTAAGGCACCCCTCCACTTT

d_gene: NA
j_gene: TRBJ2-7
abundance: once
v_gene: TRBV7-2
CDR3aa: CASSPRESRAYEQYF
CDR3nt: TGTGCCAGCAGCCCCCGTGAGAGTAGAGCCTACGAGCAGTACTTC

d_gene: NA
j_gene: TRBJ1-5
abundance: once
v_gene: TRBV7-2
CDR3aa: CASSLAGGTPSQPQHF
CDR3nt: TGTGCCAGCAGCTTAGCGGGGGGAACCCCCAGTCAGCCCCAGCATTTT

d_gene: TRBD2
j_gene: TRBJ2-3
abundance: NA
v_gene: TRBV18
CDR3aa: CASSPGLAVSTDTQYF
CDR3nt: TGTGCCAGCTCACCGGGACTAGCGGTAAGCACAGATACGCAGTATTTT

d_gene: NA
j_gene: TRBJ2-3
abundance: few
v_gene: TRBV2
CDR3aa: CASSPRSERTDTQYF
CDR3nt: TGTGCCAGCAGTCCCCGTTCCGAGCGGACAGATACGCAGTATTTT

d_gene: NA
j_gene: TRBJ1-6
abundance: NA
v_gene: TRBV18
CDR3aa: CASSPLRQDSPLHF
CDR3nt: TGTGCCAGCTCACCACTTCGACAGGATTCACCCCTCCACTTT

d_gene: TRBD1
j_gene: TRBJ2-5
abundance: NA
v_gene: TRBV4-3
CDR3aa: CASSQEWGQGQETQYF
CDR3nt: TGCGCCAGCAGCCAAGAATGGGGACAGGGACAAGAGACCCAGTACTTC

d_gene: TRBD2
j_gene: TRBJ2-7
abundance: NA
v_gene: TRBV11-3
CDR3aa: CASSLGEGYEQYF
CDR3nt: TGTGCCAGCAGCTTGGGGGAGGGCTACGAGCAGTACTTC

d_gene: TRBD1
j_gene: TRBJ1-4
abundance: NA
v_gene: TRBV4-3
CDR3aa: CASSQRTGGESEKLFF
CDR3nt: TGCGCCAGCAGCCAACGCACAGGGGGCGAGAGTGAAAAACTGTTTTTT

d_gene: NA
j_gene: TRBJ2-1
abundance: NA
v_gene: TRBV2
CDR3aa: CASTYRRSNEQFF
CDR3nt: TGTGCCAGCACCTATCGCCGGTCGAATGAGCAGTTCTTC

d_gene: NA
j_gene: TRBJ1-5
abundance: NA
v_gene: TRBV7-2
CDR3aa: CASSLGGFGNQPQHF
CDR3nt: TGTGCCAGCAGCTTAGGCGGTTTTGGCAATCAGCCCCAGCATTTT

d_gene: TRBD1
j_gene: TRBJ1-1
abundance: few
v_gene: TRBV9
CDR3aa: CASSVVPGGSAEAFF
CDR3nt: TGTGCCAGCAGCGTAGTTCCAGGGGGCTCGGCTGAAGCTTTCTTT

d_gene: TRBD2
j_gene: TRBJ2-3
abundance: NA
v_gene: TRBV10-3
CDR3aa: CAISASGITSTDTQYF
CDR3nt: TGTGCCATCAGTGCTAGCGGGATCACTAGCACAGATACGCAGTATTTT

d_gene: TRBD2
j_gene: TRBJ2-6
abundance: NA
v_gene: TRBV7-2
CDR3aa: CASSLASGFGANVLTF
CDR3nt: TGTGCCAGCAGCTTAGCTAGCGGGTTCGGGGCCAACGTCCTGACTTTC

d_gene: TRBD1
j_gene: TRBJ2-7
abundance: NA
v_gene: TRBV18
CDR3aa: CASSPGTGGLNEQYF
CDR3nt: TGTGCCAGCTCACCCGGGACAGGGGGCCTGAACGAGCAGTACTTC

d_gene: TRBD2
j_gene: TRBJ2-5
abundance: NA
v_gene: TRBV6-1
CDR3aa: CASSELAGGYSETQYF
CDR3nt: TGTGCCAGCAGTGAACTAGCGGGGGGATATAGCGAGACCCAGTACTTC

d_gene: NA
j_gene: TRBJ2-6
abundance: NA
v_gene: TRBV12-5
CDR3aa: CASGRYVLQGQSRANVLTF
CDR3nt: TGTGCTAGTGGTCGTTATGTTTTGCAAGGACAAAGTCGGGCCAACGTCCTGACTTTC

d_gene: NA
j_gene: TRBJ2-7
abundance: NA
v_gene: TRBV4-2
CDR3aa: CASSQDSDSPYEQYF
CDR3nt: TGTGCCAGCAGCCAAGATTCAGACAGCCCCTACGAGCAGTACTTC

d_gene: NA
j_gene: TRBJ1-1
abundance: NA
v_gene: TRBV7-5
CDR3aa: CARSYKAGRRTFF
CDR3nt: TGTGCCAGAAGCTATAAGGCGGGTAGGAGAACTTTCTTT

d_gene: NA
j_gene: TRBJ1-2
abundance: NA
v_gene: TRBV5-4
CDR3aa: CASSSLTGSYGYTF
CDR3nt: TGTGCCAGCAGCTCTCTGACAGGCTCCTATGGCTACACCTTC

d_gene: NA
j_gene: TRBJ1-1
abundance: NA
v_gene: TRBV6-1
CDR3aa: CATTSGVVGEAFF
CDR3nt: TGTGCCACAACGTCAGGGGTCGTCGGTGAAGCTTTCTTT

d_gene: TRBD2
j_gene: TRBJ2-7
abundance: NA
v_gene: TRBV6-5
CDR3aa: CASRGSGAYEQYF
CDR3nt: TGTGCCAGCAGGGGTAGCGGGGCCTACGAGCAGTACTTC

d_gene: NA
j_gene: TRBJ2-3
abundance: NA
v_gene: TRBV5-1
CDR3aa: CASRHRGGATDTQYF
CDR3nt: TGCGCCAGCAGACACCGAGGGGGGGCTACAGATACGCAGTATTTT

d_gene: TRBD1
j_gene: TRBJ2-3
abundance: NA
v_gene: TRBV7-2
CDR3aa: CASSQDRYTDTQYF
CDR3nt: TGTGCCAGCAGCCAGGACAGGTACACAGATACGCAGTATTTT

d_gene: TRBD2
j_gene: TRBJ2-7
abundance: NA
v_gene: TRBV6-6
CDR3aa: CASSYVVAGAGAEQYF
CDR3nt: TGTGCCAGCAGTTACGTGGTAGCGGGAGCAGGGGCCGAGCAGTACTTC

d_gene: NA
j_gene: TRBJ2-5
abundance: NA
v_gene: TRBV7-7
CDR3aa: CASSLGPASRETQYF
CDR3nt: TGTGCCAGCAGCTTAGGACCAGCGTCCCGTGAGACCCAGTACTTC

d_gene: TRBD2
j_gene: TRBJ2-7
abundance: NA
v_gene: TRBV28
CDR3aa: CASSLGTTGGYF
CDR3nt: TGTGCCAGCAGTTTAGGGACTACCGGAGGGTACTTC

d_gene: NA
j_gene: TRBJ1-5
abundance: NA
v_gene: TRBV5-8
CDR3aa: CASSLGDRRNQPQHF
CDR3nt: TGTGCCAGCAGCTTAGGTGACAGGCGCAATCAGCCCCAGCATTTT

d_gene: TRBD1
j_gene: TRBJ2-5
abundance: few
v_gene: TRBV5-1
CDR3aa: CASSSTGTGGGETQYF
CDR3nt: TGCGCCAGCAGCTCGACCGGGACAGGGGGCGGAGAGACCCAGTACTTC

d_gene: TRBD1
j_gene: TRBJ2-1
abundance: few
v_gene: TRBV28
CDR3aa: CASTPPTGGFNNEQFF
CDR3nt: TGTGCCAGCACCCCTCCGACAGGGGGGTTTAACAATGAGCAGTTCTTC

d_gene: TRBD2
j_gene: TRBJ2-2
abundance: NA
v_gene: TRBV13
CDR3aa: CASSGDARGTGELFF
CDR3nt: TGTGCCAGCAGCGGGGACGCGCGGGGGACCGGGGAGCTGTTTTTT

d_gene: TRBD2
j_gene: TRBJ2-1
abundance: NA
v_gene: TRBV10-3
CDR3aa: CAISESPGLAGIQFF
CDR3nt: TGTGCCATCAGTGAGTCCCCGGGACTAGCGGGTATCCAGTTCTTC